The clone carrying this TCR beta chain was recorded once. This sample is drawn from a study of control samples from healthy donors and cancer patients. V lost 5 bases to trimming and J lost 0 bases, with 17 bases between them. This CDR3 comprises 17 residues. The germline V gene encodes CDR1 MDHEN and CDR2 SYDVKM. Clones were read by immunoSEQ multiplex PCR, and TCRdb kept only the in-frame ones, dropping some. In the table there are approximately 150,000 clones, roughly 94% of which are singletons. Sequencing input: PBMCs. V gene TRBV28 combines with J gene TRBJ1-5; TRBD1 is a possible D gene (6 bases). This clonotype was sampled from a man aged 60 to 75 with colorectal cancer. The CDR3 here is CASSIEGDTYSNQPQHF. The CDR3 DNA reads as TGTGCCAGCAGTATCGAGGGGGACACTTATAGCAATCAGCCCCAGCATTTT.